Below, 26 T cell receptor beta chains from the same sample are listed, as sequenced in a study of OX40 agonist ivuxolimab in advanced cancers. The data were produced by immunoSEQ multiplex PCR, yet TCRdb's version contains in-frame clones alone and is incomplete. The sample carries 40,000 to 50,000 clones, about 87% recorded once. The specimen comprised CD4+ or CD8+ T cells sorted from blood, sampled in a trial of the OX40 agonist ivuxolimab. These receptors were collected from an adult with an advanced solid tumor such as melanoma, head and neck, liver or kidney cancer.

The rearrangement uses TRBV9 and TRBJ2-1; tentatively, D is TRBD1 (6 bases). This CDR3 is 16 amino acids long. The germline V and J ends were trimmed by 0 bases and 4 bases, with 14 bases remaining between them. Germline V gives CDR1 SGDLS, CDR2 YYNGEE. CDR3 sequence: CASSVGGTGLYNEQFF. The CDR3 nucleotides read TGTGCCAGCAGCGTAGGGGGAACAGGGTTGTACAATGAGCAGTTCTTC. The full variable domain, with the rest looked up from reference TRBV9 and TRBJ2-1, is DSGVTQTPKHLITATGQRVTLRCSPRSGDLSVYWYQQSLDQGLQFLIQYYNGEERAKGNILERFSAQQFPDLHSELNLSSLELGDSALYFCASSVGGTGLYNEQFFGPGTRLTVL.

There are a few counts of this clone. The rearrangement uses TRBV9 and TRBJ1-6, with D possibly matching TRBD1 (6 bases). Trimming removed 0 bases at V and 11 bases at J, with 12 bases between. The CDR3 spans 14 residues. Germline V gene data show CDR1 as SGDLS and CDR2 as YYNGEE. CDR3 amino acids: CASSVEGRGPPLHF. The CDR3 DNA is TGTGCCAGCAGCGTAGAGGGCAGGGGCCCACCCCTCCACTTT.

The V gene is TRBV28, the J gene TRBJ1-4; D call uncertain. This CDR3 spans 16 amino acids. Trimming cost V 6 bases and J 4 bases, with 18 bases left between them. Germline V gives CDR1 MDHEN, CDR2 SYDVKM. CDR3 bases: TGTGCCAGCAGCTCTCCACTCCAAACCAATAATGAAAAACTGTTTTTT. Protein sequence: CASSSPLQTNNEKLFF.

DNA for the CDR3: TGTGCCAGCAGGGCACAGCCTGGGGCCTTGGAAGCTTTCTTT. Translated: CASRAQPGALEAFF. This rearrangement joins TRBV6-6 to TRBJ1-1; a possible D gene is TRBD1 (5 bases). This CDR3 is 14 amino acids long. The V gene's germline CDR1 is MNHNY and CDR2 SVGAGI (reference sequence). With 6 bases removed from V and 8 bases from J, the gap between germline ends came to 19 bases.

This clone was picked up one time. The chain combines TRBV27 with TRBJ2-3; 10 nucleotides agree with TRBD2. V was pared by 2 bases and J by 2 bases, with 7 bases of the junction left unmatched. Germline CDR1 MNHEY, CDR2 SMNVEV (reference sequence). This CDR3 contains 17 residues. The CDR3 spells CASSLTPAGGNTDTQYF. Here the CDR3 DNA reads TGTGCCAGCAGTTTAACCCCAGCGGGGGGGAACACAGATACGCAGTATTTT.

The chain employs TRBV9 and TRBJ2-7; unclear D gene. From germline, CDR1 is SGDLS and CDR2 YYNGEE. V lost 0 bases to trimming and J lost 0 bases, with 4 bases between them. The CDR3 consists of 13 residues. CDR3 protein: CASSVGISYEQYF. The DNA of the CDR3 is TGTGCCAGCAGCGTAGGGATCTCCTACGAGCAGTACTTC.

The J gene is TRBJ1-2, the V gene TRBV29-1; tentatively, D is TRBD1 (6 bases). V dropped 2 bases and J dropped 8 bases, with 12 bases sitting between them. The CDR3 is 12 amino acids. Germline assignment: CDR1 SQVTM and CDR2 ANQGSEA. The CDR3 DNA follows: TGCAGCGTTGAACGACAGGCGGGGGGCTACACCTTC. Translated, it gives CSVERQAGGYTF.

This chain joins TRBV10-1 and TRBJ1-5; D not certain. The V end lost 2 bases, the J end lost 4 bases, and 6 bases lay between the germline ends. The CDR3 has 13 residues. Per the germline V gene, CDR1 is WNHNN and CDR2 is SYGVQD (reference sequence). CDR3 coding DNA: TGCGCCAGCAGTGAGCTAGGAAATCAGCCCCAGCATTTT. Protein product: CASSELGNQPQHF.

The rearrangement uses TRBV6-5 and TRBJ2-7; D is ambiguous. V was pared by 1 base and J by 3 bases, with 7 bases between. In germline, CDR1 is MNHEY, CDR2 SVGAGI. The CDR3 loop spans 13 amino acids. This CDR3 is CASSYYVSYEQYF. Here the CDR3 DNA reads TGTGCCAGCAGTTACTACGTAAGCTACGAGCAGTACTTC.

The chain couples TRBV7-9 to TRBJ2-5; D is uncertain. The CDR3 has 15 residues. Germline CDR1 SEHNR, CDR2 FQNEAQ (reference sequence). V shed 4 bases and J shed 0 bases, with 12 bases lying between them. In nucleotides, the CDR3 is TGTGCCAGCAGCTCCAGCGACAAGTACCAAGAGACCCAGTACTTC. Translation: CASSSSDKYQETQYF.

The V call is TRBV7-8, the J call TRBJ1-5; D remains unclear. Trimming took 6 bases from V and 0 from J, leaving 9 bases between them. CDR3 length: 14 residues. Germline CDR1 reads SGHVS; CDR2 reads FQNEAQ. CDR3 amino acids: CASSYGGSNQPQHF. For the CDR3, the DNA is TGTGCCAGCAGTTACGGCGGTAGCAATCAGCCCCAGCATTTT.

This clone has more than one count but fewer than ten. The chain joins TRBV19 to TRBJ1-6; D is undetermined. The CDR3 contains 13 residues. Trimming stripped 5 bases from V and 9 bases from J, with 11 bases between. Looked up from germline, CDR1 is LNHDA and CDR2 is SQIVND (reference sequence). The CDR3 DNA reads as TGTGCCAGTAGTCGGGTTTTGAGTTCACCCCTCCACTTT. It yields the protein CASSRVLSSPLHF. Together with reference TRBV19 and TRBJ1-6, the CDR3 gives the full variable domain: DGGITQSPKYLFRKEGQNVTLSCEQNLNHDAMYWYRQDPGQGLRLIYYSQIVNDFQKGDIAEGYSVSREKKESFPLTVTSAQKNPTAFYLCASSRVLSSPLHFGNGTRLTVT.

The chain recombines TRBV7-9 with TRBJ1-1, with a possible D match to TRBD1 (6 bases). Trimming took 5 bases from V and 1 from J, leaving 17 bases between them. This CDR3 comprises 16 residues. CDR1 and CDR2 (germline): SEHNR, FQNEAQ (reference sequence). CDR3 DNA sequence: TGTGCCAGCAGCCCAACTGGGGGCGGTAAGAACACTGAAGCTTTCTTT. Residues: CASSPTGGGKNTEAFF.

The chain combines TRBV15 with TRBJ1-4; no firm D call. Trimming cost V 1 base and J 3 bases, with 9 bases left between them. The V gene's germline CDR1 is LNHNV and CDR2 YYDKDF (reference sequence). CDR3 size: 15 residues. DNA for the CDR3: TGTGCCACCAGCAGAGTAGGCAATTCTAATGAAAAACTGTTTTTT. It encodes CATSRVGNSNEKLFF. Full variable domain (rest looked up from reference TRBV15 and TRBJ1-4): DAMVIQNPRYQVTQFGKPVTLSCSQTLNHNVMYWYQQKSSQAPKLLFHYYDKDFNNEADTPDNFQSRRPNTSFCFLDIRSPGLGDTAMYLCATSRVGNSNEKLFFGSGTQLSVL.

The CDR3 nucleotides are TGTGCCAGCAGCGAAAGACAGGGGGCTTCCTATAATTCACCCCTCCACTTT. It codes for CASSERQGASYNSPLHF. The rearrangement uses TRBV5-6 and TRBJ1-6; 10 bases align to TRBD1. There are 17 residues in the CDR3. In germline, CDR1 is SGHDT, CDR2 YYEEEE. The V gene end was trimmed by 4 bases and the J gene end by 1 base; junction bases not matched to a gene: 5.

The chain couples TRBV9 to TRBJ2-3; D remains ambiguous. The CDR3 extends over 15 amino acids. Germline lookup yields CDR1 SGDLS and CDR2 YYNGEE. V lost 0 bases and J 0 bases, leaving 8 bases between the germline ends. The DNA of the CDR3 is TGTGCCAGCAGCGTAGGGTGGTATAGCACAGATACGCAGTATTTT. Translation: CASSVGWYSTDTQYF.

This rearrangement joins TRBV7-9 to TRBJ1-4; a weak D match, TRBD1 (5 bases). This CDR3 comprises 17 residues. Trimming stripped 4 bases from V and 8 bases from J, with 23 bases between. Per germline, CDR1 SEHNR and CDR2 FQNEAQ (reference sequence). DNA for the CDR3: TGTGCCAGCAGCTCCGATTACCAGGGTCTAGAAGGGGAAAAACTGTTTTTT. This gives the protein CASSSDYQGLEGEKLFF.

This clone was observed a single time. The chain combines TRBV6-5 with TRBJ1-2; no clear D gene. With 2 bases removed from V and 6 bases from J, the gap between germline ends came to 10 bases. Germline-derived CDR1 and CDR2 are MNHEY and SVGAGI. This CDR3 has 13 amino acids. As DNA, the CDR3 is TGTGCCAGCAGTTACGCGAGTCGGGATGGCTACACCTTC. This encodes CASSYASRDGYTF.

The chain uses TRBV5-3 and TRBJ2-7, with a tentative D call TRBD1 (6 bases). TRBV5-3 is designated an ORF whose function remains uncertain. V was clipped by 0 bases and J by 2 bases, with 18 bases between them. This CDR3 is 17 amino acids long. The CDR3 loop reads CARSLAVKEDSPYEQYF. CDR3 sequence (DNA): TGTGCCAGAAGCTTGGCCGTAAAAGAGGACAGTCCCTACGAGCAGTACTTC.

The chain combines TRBV27 with TRBJ1-5, with unresolved D. V lost 2 bases, J lost 0 bases, and 5 bases lay in between. The CDR3 contains 14 residues. Germline CDR1 reads MNHEY; CDR2 reads SMNVEV (reference sequence). CDR3 in amino acids: CASSLIGSNQPQHF. For the CDR3, the DNA is TGTGCCAGCAGTTTAATTGGTAGCAATCAGCCCCAGCATTTT.

The chain has TRBV4-1 and TRBJ1-5; a possible D gene is TRBD1 (6 bases). The CDR3 sequence is 16 residues long. Trimming shortened V by 0 bases and J by 7 bases, and 16 bases separated the two germline ends. CDR1 and CDR2 from the germline V gene are MGHRA and YSYEKL. The CDR3 here is CASSQDTQGPGQPQHF. The CDR3 DNA reads TGCGCCAGCAGCCAAGATACACAGGGACCAGGCCAGCCCCAGCATTTT.

J is TRBJ2-2 and V is TRBV25-1; D remains unclear. There are 12 residues in the CDR3. V was shortened by 8 bases and J by 7 bases, with 11 bases between the two germline ends. Germline V CDR1 and CDR2: MGHDK, SYGVNS. CDR3 protein: CASQFSSGELFF. CDR3 nucleotide sequence: TGTGCCAGCCAATTTAGCAGCGGGGAGCTGTTTTTT.

The chain uses TRBV10-3 and TRBJ2-7; D uncertain. Trimming took 0 bases from V and 3 from J, leaving 9 bases between them. The CDR3 consists of 14 residues. In germline, CDR1 is ENHRY, CDR2 SYGVKD. The CDR3 DNA follows: TGTGCCATCAGTGAGTCGGACGGATTCTACGAGCAGTACTTC. Residues: CAISESDGFYEQYF.

The chain recombines TRBV28 with TRBJ1-3; a weak D match, TRBD1 (6 bases). Germline-derived CDR1 and CDR2 are MDHEN and SYDVKM. Trimming pared 8 bases from V and 4 bases from J, leaving 12 bases between. The CDR3 is 13 residues long. The CDR3 spells CASHTGSGNTIYF. The CDR3 DNA is TGTGCCAGCCACACAGGGTCAGGAAACACCATATATTTT.

This clone is a singleton in its sample. The chain couples TRBV9 to TRBJ2-2; tentatively, D is TRBD2 (6 bases). The CDR3 totals 14 residues. Trimming removed 4 bases at V and 3 bases at J, with 10 bases between. Germline CDR1 SGDLS, CDR2 YYNGEE. As DNA, the CDR3 is TGTGCCAGCAGCCCTTCGGGAGACACCGGGGAGCTGTTTTTT. The encoded protein is CASSPSGDTGELFF.

The V and J genes are TRBV6-4 and TRBJ2-3; maybe TRBD2 (5 bases). CDR3 length: 16 amino acids. The V gene lost 0 bases and the J gene lost 2 bases, with 12 bases spanning the gap. Germline V gene sequence: CDR1 MRHNA, CDR2 SNTAGT. DNA for the CDR3: TGTGCCAGCAGTGACTCATTCGGGGTTTCCACAGATACGCAGTATTTT. Its translation is CASSDSFGVSTDTQYF.